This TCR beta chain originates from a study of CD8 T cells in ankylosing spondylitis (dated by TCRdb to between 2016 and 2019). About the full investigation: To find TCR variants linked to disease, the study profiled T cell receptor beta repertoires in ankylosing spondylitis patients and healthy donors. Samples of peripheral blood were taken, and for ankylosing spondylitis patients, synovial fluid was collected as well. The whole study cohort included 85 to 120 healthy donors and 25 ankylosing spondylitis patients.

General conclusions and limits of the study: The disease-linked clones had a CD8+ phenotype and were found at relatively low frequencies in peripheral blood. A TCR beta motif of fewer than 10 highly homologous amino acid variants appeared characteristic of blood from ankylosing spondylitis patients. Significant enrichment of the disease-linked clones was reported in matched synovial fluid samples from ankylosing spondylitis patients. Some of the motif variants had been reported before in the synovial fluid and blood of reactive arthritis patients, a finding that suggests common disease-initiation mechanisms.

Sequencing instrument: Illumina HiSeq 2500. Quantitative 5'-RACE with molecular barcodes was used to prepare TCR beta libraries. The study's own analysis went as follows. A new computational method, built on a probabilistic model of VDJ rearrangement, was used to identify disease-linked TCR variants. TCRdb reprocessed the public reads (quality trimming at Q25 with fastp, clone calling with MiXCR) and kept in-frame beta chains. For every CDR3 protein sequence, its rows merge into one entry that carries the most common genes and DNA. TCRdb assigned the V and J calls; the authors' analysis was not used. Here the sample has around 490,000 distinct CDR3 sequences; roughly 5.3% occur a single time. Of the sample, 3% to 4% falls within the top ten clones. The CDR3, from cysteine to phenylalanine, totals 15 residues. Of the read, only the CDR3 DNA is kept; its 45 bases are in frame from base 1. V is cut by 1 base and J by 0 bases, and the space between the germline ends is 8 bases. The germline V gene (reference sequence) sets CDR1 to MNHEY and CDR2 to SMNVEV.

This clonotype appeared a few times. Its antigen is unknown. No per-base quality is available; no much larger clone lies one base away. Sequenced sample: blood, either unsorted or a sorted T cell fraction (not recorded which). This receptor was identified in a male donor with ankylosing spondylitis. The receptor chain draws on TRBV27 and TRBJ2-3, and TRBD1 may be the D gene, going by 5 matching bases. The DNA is TGTGCCAGCAGTTTATGGGGCGCTAGCACAGATACGCAGTATTTT. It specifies CASSLWGASTDTQYF.